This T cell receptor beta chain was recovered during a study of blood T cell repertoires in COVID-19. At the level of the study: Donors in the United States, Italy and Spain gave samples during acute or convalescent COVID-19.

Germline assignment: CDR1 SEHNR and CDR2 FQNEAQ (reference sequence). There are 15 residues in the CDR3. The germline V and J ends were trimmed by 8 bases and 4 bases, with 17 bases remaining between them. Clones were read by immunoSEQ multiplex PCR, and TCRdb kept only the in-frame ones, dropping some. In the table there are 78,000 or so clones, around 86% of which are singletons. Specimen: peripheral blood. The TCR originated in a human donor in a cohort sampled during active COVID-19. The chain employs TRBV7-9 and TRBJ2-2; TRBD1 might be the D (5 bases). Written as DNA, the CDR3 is TGTGCCAGCCTTAAGGGGCTGACCTCCACCGGGGAGCTGTTTTTT. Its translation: CASLKGLTSTGELFF. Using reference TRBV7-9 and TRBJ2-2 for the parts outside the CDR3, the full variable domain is DTGVSQNPRHKITKRGQNVTFRCDPISEHNRLYWYRQTLGQGPEFLTYFQNEAQLEKSRLLSDRFSAERPKGSFSTLEIQRTEQGDSAMYLCASLKGLTSTGELFFGEGSRLTVL.